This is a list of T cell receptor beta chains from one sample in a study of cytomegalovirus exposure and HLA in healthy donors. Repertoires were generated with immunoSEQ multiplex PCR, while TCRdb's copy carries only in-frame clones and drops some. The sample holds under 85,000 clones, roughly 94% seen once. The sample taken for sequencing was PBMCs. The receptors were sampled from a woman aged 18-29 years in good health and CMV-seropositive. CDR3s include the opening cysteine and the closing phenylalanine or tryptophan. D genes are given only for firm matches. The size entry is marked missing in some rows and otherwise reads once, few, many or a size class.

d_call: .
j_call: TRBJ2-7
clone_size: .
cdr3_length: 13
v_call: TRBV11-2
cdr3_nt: TGTGCCAGCAGCTTCGGACAGAACAACGAGCAGTACTTC
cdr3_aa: CASSFGQNNEQYF

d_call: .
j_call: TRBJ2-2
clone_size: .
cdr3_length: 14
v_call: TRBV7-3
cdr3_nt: TGTGCCAGCAGCTTAAGAGTTAACACCGGGGAGCTGTTTTTT
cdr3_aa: CASSLRVNTGELFF

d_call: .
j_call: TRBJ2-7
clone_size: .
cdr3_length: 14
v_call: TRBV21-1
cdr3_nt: TGTGCCAGCAGCAACGAGGGGGCGTCCTACGAGCAGTACTTC
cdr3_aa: CASSNEGASYEQYF

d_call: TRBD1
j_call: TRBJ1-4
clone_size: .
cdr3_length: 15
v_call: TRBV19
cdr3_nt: TGTGCCAGTAAAGACGACAGGGCCGCTAATGAAAAACTGTTTTTT
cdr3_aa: CASKDDRAANEKLFF

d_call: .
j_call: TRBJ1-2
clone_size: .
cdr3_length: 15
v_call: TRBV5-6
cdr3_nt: TGTGCCAGCAGCTTGGATCCGCAGGGGAACTATGGCTACACCTTC
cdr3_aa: CASSLDPQGNYGYTF

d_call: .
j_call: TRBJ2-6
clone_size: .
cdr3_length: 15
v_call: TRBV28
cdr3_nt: TGTGCCAGCAGTTTATCAGGATCTGGGGCCAACGTCCTGACTTTC
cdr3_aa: CASSLSGSGANVLTF

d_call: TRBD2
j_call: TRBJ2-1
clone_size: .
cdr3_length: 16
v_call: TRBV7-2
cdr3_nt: TGTGCCAGCAGCTTAAATACGGGACTAGCTCAGGGTGAGCAGTTCTTC
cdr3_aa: CASSLNTGLAQGEQFF

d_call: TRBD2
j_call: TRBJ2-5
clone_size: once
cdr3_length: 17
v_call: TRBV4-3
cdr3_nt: TGCGCCAGCAGCCACGCTGGGCGGGAGGGCCTGGGGAAGACCCAGTACTTC
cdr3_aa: CASSHAGREGLGKTQYF

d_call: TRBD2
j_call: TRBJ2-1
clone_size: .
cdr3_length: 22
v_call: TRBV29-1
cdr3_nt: TGCAGCGTTGAAGATGGCATCGGAGATAGCGGGGGGGCCCTACAGGCAGCCAATGAGCAGTTCTTC
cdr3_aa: CSVEDGIGDSGGALQAANEQFF

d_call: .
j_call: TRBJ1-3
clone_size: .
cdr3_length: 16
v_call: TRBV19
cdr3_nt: TGTGCCAGTAGTATATCCCCGGGACACTCTGGAAACACCATATATTTT
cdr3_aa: CASSISPGHSGNTIYF

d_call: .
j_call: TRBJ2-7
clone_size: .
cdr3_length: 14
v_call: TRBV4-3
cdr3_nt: TGCGCCAGCAGCCAAGGGGCAGATTACTACGAGCAGTACTTC
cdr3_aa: CASSQGADYYEQYF

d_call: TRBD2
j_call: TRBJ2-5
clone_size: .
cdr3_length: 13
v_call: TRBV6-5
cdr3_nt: TGTGCCAGCAGCCCGGGGAGGGAAGAGACCCAGTACTTC
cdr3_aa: CASSPGREETQYF

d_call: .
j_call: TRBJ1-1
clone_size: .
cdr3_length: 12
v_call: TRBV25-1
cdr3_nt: TGTGCCAGCAGTCATCAAGGGGCCGAAGCTTTCTTT
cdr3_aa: CASSHQGAEAFF

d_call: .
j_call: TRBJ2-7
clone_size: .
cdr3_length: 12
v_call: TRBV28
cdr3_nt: TGTGCCAGCAGCTCGACTAGCTACGAGCAGTACTTC
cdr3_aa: CASSSTSYEQYF

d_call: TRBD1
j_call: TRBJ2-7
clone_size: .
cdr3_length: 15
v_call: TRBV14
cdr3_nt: TGTGCCAGCAGCCTTCCGGGACAGCCTCCCTACGAGCAGTACTTC
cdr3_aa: CASSLPGQPPYEQYF

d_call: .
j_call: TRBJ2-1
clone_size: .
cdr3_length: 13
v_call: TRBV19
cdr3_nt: TGTGCCAGTTCGCGGGACAGTTACAATGAGCAGTTCTTC
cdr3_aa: CASSRDSYNEQFF

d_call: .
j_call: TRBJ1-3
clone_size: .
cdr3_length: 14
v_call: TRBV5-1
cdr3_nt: TGCGCCAGCAGCTTGGCCGGGTTGGGAAACACCATATATTTT
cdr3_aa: CASSLAGLGNTIYF

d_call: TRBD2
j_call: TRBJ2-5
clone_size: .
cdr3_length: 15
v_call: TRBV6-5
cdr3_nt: TGTGCCAGCAGTCGGACTAGCGGCAACCAAGAGACCCAGTACTTC
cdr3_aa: CASSRTSGNQETQYF

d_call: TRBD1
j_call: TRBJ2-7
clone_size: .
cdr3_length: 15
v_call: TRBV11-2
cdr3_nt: TGTGCCAGCAGGCAAAACAGGGACAGCTCCTACGAGCAGTACTTC
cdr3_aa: CASRQNRDSSYEQYF

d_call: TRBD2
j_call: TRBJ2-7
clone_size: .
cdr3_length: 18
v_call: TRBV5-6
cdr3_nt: TGTGCCAGCAGCTTGTACGGGACTAGCGGGAGTCCCCCCTACGAGCAGTACTTC
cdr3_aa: CASSLYGTSGSPPYEQYF

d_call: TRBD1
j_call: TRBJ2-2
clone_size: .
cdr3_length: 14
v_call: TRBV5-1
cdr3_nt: TGCGCCAGCAGCACGACAGGGAAAGTCGGGGAGCTGTTTTTT
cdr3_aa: CASSTTGKVGELFF

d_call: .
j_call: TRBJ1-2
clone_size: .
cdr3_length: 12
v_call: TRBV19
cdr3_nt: TGTGCCAGTAGTGCGACAGGACATGGCTACACCTTC
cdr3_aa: CASSATGHGYTF

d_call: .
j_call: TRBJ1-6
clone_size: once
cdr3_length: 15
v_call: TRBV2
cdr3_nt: TGTGCCAGCAGTGCGAACTGGGGGCGGAATTCACCCCTCCACTTT
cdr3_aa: CASSANWGRNSPLHF

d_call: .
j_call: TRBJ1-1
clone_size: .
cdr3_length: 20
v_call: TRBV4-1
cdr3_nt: TGCGCCAGCAGCCACTCCACCGGGCAGCGCATCCCCCTGGGAGGTACTGAAGCTTTCTTT
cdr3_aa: CASSHSTGQRIPLGGTEAFF

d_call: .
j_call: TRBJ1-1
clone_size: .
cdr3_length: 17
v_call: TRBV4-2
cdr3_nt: TGTGCCAGCAGCCAAGCGAGCGCGTGGAGGATGAACACTGAAGCTTTCTTT
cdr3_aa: CASSQASAWRMNTEAFF

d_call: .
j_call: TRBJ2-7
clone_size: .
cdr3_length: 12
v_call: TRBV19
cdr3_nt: TGTGCCAGTAGAGACAGGACCCACGAGCAGTACTTC
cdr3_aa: CASRDRTHEQYF

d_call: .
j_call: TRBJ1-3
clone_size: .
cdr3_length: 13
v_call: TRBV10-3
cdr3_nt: TGTGCCATCAGTGAGTCGGAGGGAAACACCATATATTTT
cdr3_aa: CAISESEGNTIYF

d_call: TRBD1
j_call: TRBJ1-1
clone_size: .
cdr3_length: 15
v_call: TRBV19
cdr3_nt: TGTGCCAGTAGTATAGCCCAGGGGGCGAACACTGAAGCTTTCTTT
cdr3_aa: CASSIAQGANTEAFF

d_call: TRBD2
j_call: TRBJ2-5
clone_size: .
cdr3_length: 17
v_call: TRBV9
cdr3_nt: TGTGCCAGCAGCCCTAGACGGGGGGGACCCCTACAAGAGACCCAGTACTTC
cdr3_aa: CASSPRRGGPLQETQYF

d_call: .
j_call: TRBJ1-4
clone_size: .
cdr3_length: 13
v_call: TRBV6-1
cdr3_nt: TGTGCCAGTCAGGGGTCAACTAATGAAAAACTGTTTTTT
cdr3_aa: CASQGSTNEKLFF

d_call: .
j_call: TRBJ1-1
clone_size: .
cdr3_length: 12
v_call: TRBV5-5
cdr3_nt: TGTGCCAGCACCGGCGGGGGAACTGAAGCTTTCTTT
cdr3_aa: CASTGGGTEAFF

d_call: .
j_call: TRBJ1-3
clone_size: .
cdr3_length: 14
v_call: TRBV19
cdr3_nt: TGTGCCAGTAGGGCAGAGGTACGAGGAAACACCATATATTTT
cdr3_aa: CASRAEVRGNTIYF

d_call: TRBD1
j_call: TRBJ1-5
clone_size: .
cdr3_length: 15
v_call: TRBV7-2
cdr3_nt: TGTGCCAGCAGCCTACAGGGGTATAGCAATCAGCCCCAGCATTTT
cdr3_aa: CASSLQGYSNQPQHF

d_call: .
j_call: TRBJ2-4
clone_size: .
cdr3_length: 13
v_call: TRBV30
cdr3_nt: TGTGCCTGGGGACAGAGTGAGAAAAACATTCAGTACTTC
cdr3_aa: CAWGQSEKNIQYF

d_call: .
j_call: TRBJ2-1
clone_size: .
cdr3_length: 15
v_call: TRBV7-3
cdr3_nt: TGTGCCAGCAGCTTCGCCGGGAGCGACTACAATGAGCAGTTCTTC
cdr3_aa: CASSFAGSDYNEQFF

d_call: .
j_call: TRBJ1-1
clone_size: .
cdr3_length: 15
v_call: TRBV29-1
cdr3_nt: TGCAGCGTTGAAGGGGGGGGCCGAACGAACACTGAAGCTTTCTTT
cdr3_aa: CSVEGGGRTNTEAFF

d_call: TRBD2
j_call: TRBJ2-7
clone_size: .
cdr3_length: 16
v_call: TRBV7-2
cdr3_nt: TGTGCCAGCAGCTCGTTAGCGGGGGGCTCCGCCTACGAGCAGTACTTC
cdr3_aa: CASSSLAGGSAYEQYF

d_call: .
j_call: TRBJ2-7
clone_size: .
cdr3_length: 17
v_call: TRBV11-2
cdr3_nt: TGTGCCAGCAGCTTAGAGGCTACGGGACAAGGCTGGTACGAGCAGTACTTC
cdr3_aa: CASSLEATGQGWYEQYF

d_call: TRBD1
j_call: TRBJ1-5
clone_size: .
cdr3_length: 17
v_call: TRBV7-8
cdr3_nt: TGTGCCAGCAGCTTAGGGCAGGGGGCCTTCACGATCGGCCCCCAGCATTTT
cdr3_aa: CASSLGQGAFTIGPQHF